Presented here are 25 T cell receptor beta chains from one specimen sequenced in a study of cytomegalovirus exposure and HLA in healthy donors. PCR used 60 Vbeta primers and 13 Jbeta primers. The data were produced by immunoSEQ multiplex PCR, yet TCRdb's version contains in-frame clones alone and is incomplete. The sample gives about 170,000 clones, about 85% of which show up once; over 2% is in the top ten. The sample taken for sequencing was PBMCs. The source is a man between 25 and 39 years old in good health and CMV-seropositive.

This clone has just one count. The chain couples TRBV18 to TRBJ2-1, with 9 positions matching TRBD2. V lost 1 base, J lost 4 bases, and 2 bases stayed unmatched. Germline CDR1 and CDR2: KGHSH and LQKENI. CDR3 size: 15 residues. CDR3 amino acids: CASSPLAGEYNEQFF. For the CDR3, the DNA is TGTGCCAGCTCACCACTAGCGGGAGAGTACAATGAGCAGTTCTTC.

The chain employs TRBV7-9 and TRBJ2-1; D is undetermined. There are 13 residues in the CDR3. Germline V gives CDR1 SEHNR, CDR2 FQNEAQ (reference sequence). Trimming removed 5 bases from V and 7 bases from J, with 12 bases in between. This chain's CDR3 is CASSPRMRNEQFF. The CDR3 nucleotides read TGTGCCAGCAGCCCACGTATGCGGAATGAGCAGTTCTTC.

The chain is built from TRBV7-2 and TRBJ1-2; 8 nucleotides line up with TRBD1. Trimming cost V 3 bases and J 3 bases; bases outside gene matches: 6. The CDR3 spans 15 residues. Germline values: CDR1 SGHTA, CDR2 FQGNSA. The CDR3 DNA is TGTGCCAGCAGCTTGGACAGGGCCTCGTACTATGGCTACACCTTC. Amino acid sequence: CASSLDRASYYGYTF.

The chain links TRBV7-2 to TRBJ1-4; D is unresolved. V was trimmed by 3 bases and J by 6 bases, leaving 11 bases between them. The CDR3 is 14 residues long. Germline lookup yields CDR1 SGHTA and CDR2 FQGNSA. CDR3 residues: CASSFDPRDEKLFF. In DNA form, the CDR3 reads TGTGCCAGCAGCTTTGACCCCCGGGATGAAAAACTGTTTTTT.

The chain is built from TRBV27 and TRBJ2-1; no reliable D call. CDR3 size: 17 residues. Between the trimmed V and J ends, which lost 7 bases and 0 bases, there was a span of 19 bases. Germline loops: CDR1 MNHEY, CDR2 SMNVEV (reference sequence). Here the CDR3 reads CASTPRYLSSSYNEQFF. CDR3 DNA: TGTGCCAGCACCCCGCGCTACCTTTCTAGCTCCTACAATGAGCAGTTCTTC.

This chain links TRBV27 with TRBJ1-2; 8 bases match TRBD1. The CDR3 totals 13 residues. The V gene's germline CDR1 is MNHEY and CDR2 SMNVEV (reference sequence). With V trimmed by 9 bases and J by 3 bases, 6 bases remained unmatched. CDR3 in amino acids: CASRTGNHYGYTF. The CDR3 bases are TGTGCCAGTCGGACAGGGAACCACTATGGCTACACCTTC.

V and J are TRBV27 and TRBJ2-5; TRBD2 aligns across 10 bases. From germline, CDR1 is MNHEY and CDR2 SMNVEV (reference sequence). The CDR3 consists of 16 residues. The trim removed 3 bases at V and 1 base at J, leaving 5 bases unmatched. The CDR3 loop reads CASSFISGRLQETQYF. The CDR3 DNA sequence: TGTGCCAGCAGTTTCATTAGCGGGAGGCTCCAAGAGACCCAGTACTTC.

The chain combines TRBV2 with TRBJ2-3; perhaps TRBD2 as D (6 bases). The germline gives CDR1 SNHLY, CDR2 FYNNEI. The V end lost 7 bases, the J end lost 6 bases, and 20 bases lay between the germline ends. The CDR3 loop spans 15 amino acids. The CDR3 DNA reads as TGTGCCAGCAAACGGTTGGCGGGGTATATGGATACGCAGTATTTT. Translated, it gives CASKRLAGYMDTQYF. The complete variable domain, with remaining parts taken from reference TRBV2 and TRBJ2-3, reads EPEVTQTPSHQVTQMGQEVILRCVPISNHLYFYWYRQILGQKVEFLVSFYNNEISEKSEIFDDQFSVERPDGSNFTLKIRSTKLEDSAMYFCASKRLAGYMDTQYFGPGTRLTVL.

This chain links TRBV7-2 with TRBJ2-2; 13 nucleotides line up with TRBD2. The CDR3 has 16 residues. Germline lookup yields CDR1 SGHTA and CDR2 FQGNSA. Trimming cost V 2 bases and J 6 bases; bases outside gene matches: 3. CDR3 residues: CASSLYGTSGAGELFF. The CDR3 DNA follows: TGTGCCAGCAGCTTATATGGGACTAGCGGGGCCGGGGAGCTGTTTTTT.

In this sample, this clone turned up once. The V gene is TRBV7-3, the J gene TRBJ1-2; 8 positions match TRBD1. V lost 4 bases to trimming and J lost 0 bases; unmatched junction nucleotides: 7. The CDR3 consists of 16 residues. Germline CDR1 is SGHTA and CDR2 is FQGTGA. The CDR3 DNA reads TGTGCCAGCAGCTCTTCCGGGACAGGTGCTAACTATGGCTACACCTTC. Encoded protein: CASSSSGTGANYGYTF.

As for this clone: A junction boundary mismatches the germline segment, possibly from a read error. The chain uses TRBV29-1 and TRBJ1-2, with a tentative D call TRBD1 (6 bases). The CDR3 is made up of 12 amino acids. CDR1 is SQVTM, CDR2 ANQGSEA, per germline. This CDR3 reads CSVPTNRDDLLF. Written as DNA, the CDR3 is TGCAGCGTCCCTACCAACAGGGACGATTTACTCTTC.

The genes are TRBV7-9 and TRBJ1-4; D is unresolved. CDR3 size: 14 residues. Per the germline V gene, CDR1 is SEHNR and CDR2 is FQNEAQ (reference sequence). Between the trimmed V and J ends, which lost 5 bases and 8 bases, there was a span of 15 bases. The CDR3 nucleotides are TGTGCCAGCAGCCTTCCAGAGGTAGCGGAAAAACTGTTTTTT. Encoded protein: CASSLPEVAEKLFF.

This sequence joins TRBV5-1 and TRBJ1-4; D unclear. This CDR3 region has 16 residues. The V gene lost 0 bases and the J gene lost 7 bases, with 16 bases spanning the gap. Germline values: CDR1 SGHRS, CDR2 YFSETQ. CDR3 in amino acids: CASSLGVEGGAEKLFF. CDR3 bases: TGCGCCAGCAGCTTGGGAGTGGAGGGAGGTGCTGAAAAACTGTTTTTT. The full variable domain, its missing parts supplied by reference TRBV5-1 and TRBJ1-4, is KAGVTQTPRYLIKTRGQQVTLSCSPISGHRSVSWYQQTPGQGLQFLFEYFSETQRNKGNFPGRFSGRQFSNSRSEMNVSTLELGDSALYLCASSLGVEGGAEKLFFGSGTQLSVL.

CDR3 bases: TGCGCCAGCAGCCAAGATATTGCGGTAGGGGGTATGACTGAAGCTTTCTTT. It encodes CASSQDIAVGGMTEAFF. The chain couples TRBV4-3 to TRBJ1-1, with D possibly matching TRBD1 (6 bases). V was shortened by 0 bases and J by 5 bases, with 19 bases between the two germline ends. CDR1 and CDR2 (germline): LGHNA, YSLEER. The CDR3 loop spans 17 amino acids.

The V gene is TRBV27, the J gene TRBJ2-5; maybe TRBD2 (7 bases). The tail of the sequence fits TRBJ2-7 better, so the J call may be wrong. The CDR3 consists of 14 residues. Germline CDR1 reads MNHEY; CDR2 reads SMNVEV (reference sequence). CDR3 sequence (DNA): TGTGCCAGCAGTTCGGATAGGGGGGGATTCGAGCAGTACTTC. Its protein is CASSSDRGGFEQYF.

This chain joins TRBV19 and TRBJ2-1; the match to TRBD2 covers 9 bases. CDR1 and CDR2 (germline): LNHDA, SQIVND (reference sequence). Losses at the gene ends were 5 bases for V and 9 bases for J; bases not matched to a gene: 11. The CDR3 covers 15 residues. Written as DNA, the CDR3 is TGTGCCAGTAGTGTAGCGGGAGAAGGCTGGGGTGAGCAGTTCTTC. Protein product: CASSVAGEGWGEQFF.

The chain recombines TRBV4-1 with TRBJ2-3; TRBD2 matches at 8 bases. J was trimmed by 0 bases and V by 0 bases; bases with no gene match: 8. The CDR3 has 18 residues. CDR1 is MGHRA and CDR2 is YSYEKL in the germline V gene. CDR3 loop: CASSQEPTSGTSTDTQYF. CDR3 bases: TGCGCCAGCAGCCAAGAGCCTACTAGCGGTACTAGCACAGATACGCAGTATTTT.

The genes are TRBV6-5 and TRBJ2-3; TRBD2 aligns across 9 bases. This CDR3 has 15 amino acids. Unmatched junction bases numbered 7, after V lost 6 bases and J lost 3 bases. Germline V gene sequence: CDR1 MNHEY, CDR2 SVGAGI. The CDR3 DNA is TGTGCCAGCAGCTATTTAGCGGGAGATACAGATACGCAGTATTTT. As protein: CASSYLAGDTDTQYF.

The chain combines TRBV6-5 with TRBJ2-5; the D gene is possibly TRBD2 (5 bases). Per the germline V gene, CDR1 is MNHEY and CDR2 is SVGAGI. The CDR3 covers 15 residues. The ends were cut back, 0 bases at V and 7 bases at J, with 15 bases in the middle. In DNA, the CDR3 is TGTGCCAGCAGTTACTCTGGAGGCCCCGCCAGGACCCAGTACTTC. Translation: CASSYSGGPARTQYF.

CDR3 DNA sequence: TGTGCCAGCAGCTCCCCTAGCGGGCAACAAAATGAGCAGTTCTTC. It specifies CASSSPSGQQNEQFF. This sequence joins TRBV7-2 and TRBJ2-1; TRBD2 matches at 8 bases. The V gene end was trimmed by 4 bases and the J gene end by 7 bases; junction bases not matched to a gene: 9. CDR3 length: 15 amino acids. From germline, CDR1 is SGHTA and CDR2 FQGNSA.

The gene calls are TRBV11-3 and TRBJ1-1; 8 nucleotides agree with TRBD1. The germline CDR1 and CDR2 sequences are SGHNT and YENEEA. The V gene end was trimmed by 1 base and the J gene end by 6 bases; junction bases not matched to a gene: 4. The CDR3 has 14 residues. CDR3 amino acids: CASSLAQGVAEAFF. CDR3 sequence (DNA): TGTGCCAGCAGCTTAGCACAGGGGGTGGCTGAAGCTTTCTTT. Complete variable domain (other parts from reference TRBV11-3 and TRBJ1-1): EAGVVQSPRYKIIEKKQPVAFWCNPISGHNTLYWYLQNLGQGPELLIRYENEEAVDDSQLPKDRFSAERLKGVDSTLKIQPAELGDSAVYLCASSLAQGVAEAFFGQGTRLTVV.

This clone was counted a single time. V usage is TRBV7-2 and J usage is TRBJ2-7; 9 bases are shared with TRBD2. V shed 5 bases, J shed 2 bases, and the junction held 7 bases outside the gene matches. Germline V gene sequence: CDR1 SGHTA, CDR2 FQGNSA. The CDR3 is made up of 15 amino acids. This CDR3 is CASSLTTSGAYEQYF. In DNA, the CDR3 is TGTGCCAGCAGCCTTACGACTAGCGGAGCCTACGAGCAGTACTTC.

The rearrangement joins TRBV10-2 to TRBJ2-1, with TRBD2 matching over 11 bases. CDR1 WSHSY and CDR2 SAAADI come from the germline V gene. J was trimmed by 10 bases and V by 4 bases; bases with no gene match: 6. CDR3 size: 14 residues. This chain's CDR3 is CASSGTSGPREQFF. Here the CDR3 DNA reads TGCGCCAGCAGTGGGACTAGCGGGCCTAGGGAGCAGTTCTTC.

The J gene is TRBJ2-7, the V gene TRBV7-6, with a weak D call TRBD1 (6 bases). The germline V and J ends were trimmed by 3 bases and 3 bases, with 9 bases remaining between them. The CDR3 has 13 amino acids. Germline lookup yields CDR1 SGHVS and CDR2 FNYEAQ. CDR3 DNA sequence: TGTGCCAGCAGCTTTAGGGGGAACTACGAGCAGTACTTC. Residues: CASSFRGNYEQYF.

The chain joins TRBV5-1 to TRBJ1-5, with a tentative D call TRBD1 (6 bases). The germline V gene encodes CDR1 SGHRS and CDR2 YFSETQ. V lost 0 bases and J 4 bases, leaving 11 bases between the germline ends. The CDR3 contains 15 residues. Here the CDR3 DNA reads TGCGCCAGCAGCTTGGATACAGGGCTTAATCAGCCCCAGCATTTT. Amino acid sequence: CASSLDTGLNQPQHF.